The 9 T cell receptor beta chains below all came from one sample that was sequenced in a study of T cells in Graves' hyperthyroidism and ophthalmopathy. TCR beta CDR3 sequences were amplified from RNA transcripts. Primed by the HTBI set, a first-round RT-PCR was run on the TCR CDR3. From the multiplex PCR reads, TCRdb called clonotypes with MiXCR, one entry per CDR3 protein. Among hundreds of thousands of distinct CDR3 sequences listed, roughly 15% were seen once. Sequenced input: blood. The origin of the receptors is a man between 18 and 29 years old with Graves' ophthalmopathy.

The sample holds many counts of this clonotype. V usage is TRBV6-6 and J usage is TRBJ2-1, with 10 bases lining up with TRBD2. The CDR3 sequence is 16 residues long. Germline loops: CDR1 MNHNY, CDR2 SVGAGI (reference sequence). With 1 base clipped from V and 4 bases from J, the junction kept 4 bases outside the gene matches. The CDR3 bases are TGTGCCAGCAGTTACTTAGCGGGGGGCGGGTACAATGAGCAGTTCTTC. It encodes CASSYLAGGGYNEQFF.

This sequence joins TRBV3-1 and TRBJ2-7; possibly TRBD1 for D (6 bases). Germline V gene data show CDR1 as LGHDT and CDR2 as YNNKEL (reference sequence). The ends were cut back, 0 bases at V and 0 bases at J, with 18 bases in the middle. This CDR3 region has 18 residues. In DNA form, the CDR3 reads TGTGCCAGCAGCCAAGATCGTTTGTGGCAGGGGAGCTCCTACGAGCAGTACTTC. This sequence encodes CASSQDRLWQGSSYEQYF.

The chain links TRBV20-1 to TRBJ1-3; the D gene is possibly TRBD1 (6 bases). This CDR3 has 14 residues. Deletions cut 6 bases from V and 4 bases from J, with 16 bases between. Germline values: CDR1 DFQATT, CDR2 SNEGSKA (reference sequence). CDR3: CSAPSGGTGNTIYF. Here the CDR3 DNA reads TGCAGTGCCCCCAGCGGGGGCACGGGAAACACCATATATTTT.

This clonotype was seen at least ten times. This chain links TRBV3-1 with TRBJ2-1; TRBD1 matches at 9 bases. The CDR3 length is 12 residues. Germline CDR1 LGHDT, CDR2 YNNKEL (reference sequence). With V trimmed by 5 bases and J by 15 bases, 8 bases remained unmatched. CDR3 region: CASSAQGTGRFF. In DNA form, the CDR3 reads TGTGCCAGCAGCGCCCAGGGGACAGGGAGGTTCTTC.

The chain combines TRBV28 with TRBJ1-6, with a weak D call TRBD1 (5 bases). The CDR3 loop spans 14 amino acids. Germline V gene lookup returns CDR1 MDHEN and CDR2 SYDVKM. V lost 3 bases, J lost 9 bases, and 12 bases lay in between. DNA for the CDR3: TGTGCCAGCAGTTTGGGGACTTGGGGTTCACCCCTCCACTTT. Residues: CASSLGTWGSPLHF. The variable domain in full, completed from reference TRBV28 and TRBJ1-6, reads DVKVTQSSRYLVKRTGEKVFLECVQDMDHENMFWYRQDPGLGLRLIYFSYDVKMKEKGDIPEGYSVSREKKERFSLILESASTNQTSMYLCASSLGTWGSPLHFGNGTRLTVT.

The V gene is TRBV4-1, the J gene TRBJ1-1; D perhaps matches TRBD1 (6 bases). CDR1 is MGHRA and CDR2 is YSYEKL in the germline V gene. This CDR3 is 16 amino acids long. The ends were cut back, 0 bases at V and 0 bases at J, with 11 bases in the middle. The CDR3 spells CASSQDTQGMNTEAFF. CDR3 in DNA: TGCGCCAGCAGCCAAGATACACAGGGAATGAACACTGAAGCTTTCTTT.

This clonotype was counted many times. The chain recombines TRBV7-8 with TRBJ2-1, with D tentatively TRBD1 or TRBD2 (5 bases each). Germline V gene lookup returns CDR1 SGHVS and CDR2 FQNEAQ. The V end lost 3 bases, the J end lost 8 bases, and 11 bases lay between the germline ends. The CDR3 is 13 residues long. The CDR3 spells CASSFYGADEQFF. The CDR3 nucleotides read TGTGCCAGCAGCTTTTACGGGGCCGATGAGCAGTTCTTC.

This clonotype was counted at least ten times. The chain uses TRBV12-3 or TRBV12-4 and TRBJ1-2; D not resolved. Deletions cut 4 bases from V and 7 bases from J, with 10 bases between. The CDR3 is 12 residues long. CDR3 sequence reads: CASSYGGSGYTF. CDR3 nucleotides: TGTGCCAGCAGTTATGGCGGAAGTGGCTACACCTTC.

This clonotype was observed at least ten times. This sequence joins TRBV12-3 or TRBV12-4 and TRBJ2-5; no definite D call. CDR3 size: 14 residues. V lost 5 bases and J 5 bases, leaving 15 bases between the germline ends. CDR3 protein: CASSNNDLKETQYF. CDR3 DNA: TGTGCCAGCAGTAATAATGACCTAAAGGAGACCCAGTACTTC.